Described below is a single TCR beta chain sequence and its context. Its target is unknown. The data were taken from a study of radiotherapy plus CTLA-4 blockade in lung cancer. Study-wide findings and caveats: Subsequent to radiotherapy plus ipilimumab, tumor-derived TCR clones underwent expansion in blood. Alongside interferon-beta, early blood T cell clone dynamics were reportedly the best predictor of response.

Repertoires were generated with immunoSEQ multiplex PCR, while TCRdb's copy carries only in-frame clones and drops some. The sample holds roughly 90,000 clones; roughly 88% are singletons and the top ten take about 5.3%. The CDR3 is 13 residues long. Trimming took off 9 bases at V and 6 bases at J, with 16 bases between the two ends. CDR1 is MNHEY, CDR2 SVGAGI, per germline. Alongside CTLA-4 blockade with ipilimumab, patients with chemo-refractory metastatic non-small-cell lung cancer received focal radiation. The sequences come from peripheral blood, collected from a patient treated with radiotherapy plus ipilimumab. The chain recombines TRBV6-5 with TRBJ2-3; D gene unclear. The TCR comes from a human donor with non-small cell lung cancer that progressed on radiotherapy plus ipilimumab. The CDR3 DNA reads TGTGCCAGTAGAGACTCTGCATCTGATACGCAGTATTTT. Its protein is CASRDSASDTQYF.